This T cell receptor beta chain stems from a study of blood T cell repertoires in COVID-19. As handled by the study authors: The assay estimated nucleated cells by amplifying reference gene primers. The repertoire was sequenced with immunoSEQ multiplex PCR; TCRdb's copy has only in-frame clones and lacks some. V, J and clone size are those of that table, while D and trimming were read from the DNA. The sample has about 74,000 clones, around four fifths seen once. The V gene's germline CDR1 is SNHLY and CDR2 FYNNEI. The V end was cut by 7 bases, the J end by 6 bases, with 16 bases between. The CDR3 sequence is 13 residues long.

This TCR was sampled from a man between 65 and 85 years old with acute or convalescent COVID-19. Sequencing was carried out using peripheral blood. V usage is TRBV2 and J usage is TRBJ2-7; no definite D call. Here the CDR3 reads CASISLSLGEQYF. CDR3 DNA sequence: TGTGCCAGCATAAGCCTAAGTCTAGGCGAGCAGTACTTC.